This passage covers 28 T cell receptor beta chains from one sample sequenced in a study of metastatic and nonmetastatic thyroid tumors. TCRdb reanalyzed the PCR reads via MiXCR. Of over 40,000 clones listed, approximately 10% are singletons. No patient received treatment before thyroid surgery. The material sequenced was blood. All receptors come from a female donor with papillary thyroid cancer or a benign thyroid nodule (not recorded which). Some clones in this sample may be carry-over from other donors' samples.

This clone has more than one count but fewer than ten. A much larger clone sits a single nucleotide away, making a read error possible. The rearrangement links TRBV24-1 to TRBJ2-5; D not certain. V lost 3 bases to trimming and J lost 2 bases, with 12 bases between them. The germline CDR1 and CDR2 sequences are KGHDR and SFDVKD. This CDR3 has 15 amino acids. In DNA, the CDR3 is TGTGCCACCAGTGATCCCCGCGGATCTCAAGAGACCCAGTACTTC. Amino acid sequence: CATSDPRGSQETQYF.

This clone has ten or more counts. The V gene is TRBV10-1, the J gene TRBJ2-7, with 7 bases identical to TRBD2. V shed 0 bases and J 2 bases; nucleotides not matched to a gene: 4. This CDR3 is 15 amino acids long. CDR1 is WNHNN and CDR2 is SYGVQD in the germline V gene (reference sequence). Here the CDR3 DNA reads TGCGCCAGCAGTGAGTCCATAGCGGGCCCCTACGAGCAGTACTTC. Encoded protein: CASSESIAGPYEQYF.

This clone was found many times. This same CDR3 is encoded by further DNA sequences in the sample. V and J are TRBV24-1 and TRBJ1-2; the match to TRBD1 covers 10 bases. The CDR3 runs to 16 residues. V lost 2 bases, J lost 0 bases, and 2 bases stayed unmatched. Germline CDR1 reads KGHDR; CDR2 reads SFDVKD. The CDR3 DNA sequence: TGTGCCACCAGTGATTGGGGACAGGGGACTAACTATGGCTACACCTTC. Amino acids: CATSDWGQGTNYGYTF.

The table lists this clone with many counts. Other DNA variants within this sample encode the same CDR3. V usage is TRBV19 and J usage is TRBJ2-5; D gene uncertain. Trimming removed 0 bases from V and 5 bases from J, with 13 bases in between. The CDR3 runs 15 residues. In germline, CDR1 is LNHDA, CDR2 SQIVND (reference sequence). Here the CDR3 reads CASSIDLFGRETQYF. As DNA, the CDR3 is TGTGCCAGTAGTATAGATCTGTTCGGGCGGGAGACCCAGTACTTC.

Many counts were recorded for this clone. The chain uses TRBV4-2 and TRBJ1-1; 7 bases align to TRBD1. Germline V gene sequence: CDR1 LGHNA, CDR2 YNFKEQ. With V trimmed by 0 bases and J by 4 bases, 14 bases remained unmatched. The CDR3 totals 18 residues. CDR3 nucleotide sequence: TGTGCCAGCAGCCAAGATAGTGCTTTCGTCGACAGGGCCACTGAAGCTTTCTTT. It yields the protein CASSQDSAFVDRATEAFF.

In this sample, this clone turned up a few times. With a much larger clone just one base away, this may be a read error. The V gene is TRBV29-1, the J gene TRBJ1-2; TRBD1 is a possible D gene (5 bases). The CDR3 runs to 11 residues. Germline V gives CDR1 SQVTM, CDR2 ANQGSEA. V was trimmed by 3 bases and J by 8 bases, leaving 10 bases between them. This CDR3 is CSVDAGGGYTF. In DNA, the CDR3 is TGCAGCGTTGATGCGGGGGGGGGCTACACCTTC.

This clone was picked up many times. This rearrangement joins TRBV29-1 to TRBJ1-1; a possible D gene is TRBD1 (6 bases). V was trimmed by 4 bases and J by 2 bases, leaving 14 bases between them. Looked up from germline, CDR1 is SQVTM and CDR2 is ANQGSEA. The CDR3 runs 14 residues. This CDR3 reads CSVVRGADNTEAFF. The CDR3 region has the DNA TGCAGCGTTGTAAGGGGGGCTGACAACACTGAAGCTTTCTTT.

The sample holds many counts of this clone. The chain is built from TRBV28 and TRBJ1-6; no clear D. The CDR3 covers 14 residues. CDR1 MDHEN and CDR2 SYDVKM come from the germline V gene. Trimming stripped 2 bases from V and 4 bases from J, with 6 bases between. The CDR3 loop reads CASSLTAYNSPLHF. The DNA for the CDR3 is TGTGCCAGCAGTTTAACAGCTTATAATTCACCCCTCCACTTT.

Note on this clone: It may be a read error: a sequence one base away is much more abundant. The same CDR3 also results from other DNA sequences found in this sample. The chain couples TRBV5-1 to TRBJ2-5, with 7 bases aligning to TRBD2. CDR3 length: 15 amino acids. The V gene's germline CDR1 is SGHRS and CDR2 YFSETQ. V dropped 5 bases and J dropped 5; count of bases not matched to a gene: 12. The DNA of the CDR3 is TGCGCCAGCAGGGAGGCGGGAGTGTCCCGTGAGACCCAGTACTTC. Residues: CASREAGVSRETQYF.

Ten or more counts support this clone. The chain employs TRBV4-1 and TRBJ2-7; TRBD2 aligns across 7 bases. This CDR3 comprises 15 residues. Germline loops: CDR1 MGHRA, CDR2 YSYEKL. With V trimmed by 0 bases and J by 7 bases, 9 bases remained unmatched. The CDR3 sequence: CASSQDGAGRGEQYF. The CDR3 nucleotides are TGCGCCAGCAGCCAAGATGGGGCGGGGAGGGGAGAGCAGTACTTC.

CDR3 protein: CASSLGGYEQYF. DNA for the CDR3: TGTGCCAGCAGTTTAGGTGGCTACGAGCAGTACTTC. The V call is TRBV6-5, the J call TRBJ2-7; D not certain. The CDR3 spans 12 residues. The germline V gene encodes CDR1 MNHEY and CDR2 SVGAGI. V lost 4 bases, J lost 3 bases, and 7 bases lay in between.

This clone was seen many times. The CDR3 loop reads CASSEGGQSNQPQHF. Here the CDR3 DNA reads TGTGCCAGCAGTGAAGGGGGACAGAGCAATCAGCCCCAGCATTTT. The chain employs TRBV6-1 and TRBJ1-5, with 7 positions matching TRBD1. The ends lost 1 base at V and 1 base at J; junction bases unmatched: 1. The CDR3 length is 15 residues. CDR1 and CDR2 from the germline V gene are MNHNS and SASEGT.

This clone was seen at least ten times. This sequence joins TRBV6-1 and TRBJ1-1, with TRBD1 matching 8 bases. The CDR3 runs to 14 residues. The trim removed 6 bases at V and 5 bases at J, leaving 8 bases unmatched. Per germline, CDR1 MNHNS and CDR2 SASEGT. CDR3 coding DNA: TGTGCCAGCAGCGAGGACAGGGCGAAGACTGAAGCTTTCTTT. Translating gives CASSEDRAKTEAFF.

V usage is TRBV30 and J usage is TRBJ2-5; TRBD2 matches 14 bases. The length of the CDR3 is 18 residues. The germline CDR1 and CDR2 sequences are GTSNPN and SVGIG (reference sequence). The junction had 10 bases not matched to a gene; V was cut back by 2 bases and J by 2 bases. The CDR3 loop is CAWSPQPRTSGRQETQYF. As DNA, the CDR3 is TGTGCCTGGAGTCCTCAACCCCGGACTAGCGGGAGGCAAGAGACCCAGTACTTC.

This clone was detected many times. The chain links TRBV25-1 to TRBJ2-2; 9 bases line up with TRBD1. This CDR3 is 15 amino acids long. The germline gives CDR1 MGHDK, CDR2 SYGVNS. V was clipped by 7 bases and J by 5 bases; unmatched bases: 8. CDR3 in amino acids: CASNPGTGSTGELFF. For the CDR3, the DNA is TGTGCCAGCAACCCCGGGACAGGGTCGACCGGGGAGCTGTTTTTT. Complete variable domain (other parts from reference TRBV25-1 and TRBJ2-2): EADIYQTPRYLVIGTGKKITLECSQTMGHDKMYWYQQDPGMELHLIHYSYGVNSTEKGDLSSESTVSRIRTEHFPLTLESARPSHTSQYLCASNPGTGSTGELFFGEGSRLTVL.

To note about this clone: The junction shows a germline mismatch at one end, possibly a read error. J is TRBJ2-1 and V is TRBV5-1, with a possible D match to TRBD2 (5 bases). The CDR3 runs 12 residues. Germline V lookup: CDR1 SGHRS, CDR2 YFSETQ. CDR3 protein: CASSLDGNEQLF. The DNA for the CDR3 is TGCGCCAGTAGCTTGGACGGGAATGAGCAGTTATTC.

This clone was counted ten times or more. V usage is TRBV20-1 and J usage is TRBJ2-7; D ambiguous. CDR3 length equals 12 residues. V dropped 3 bases and J dropped 11 bases, with 17 bases sitting between them. Germline-derived CDR1 and CDR2 are DFQATT and SNEGSKA (reference sequence). This CDR3 is CSASGIRTEEYF. The CDR3 DNA is TGCAGTGCTAGCGGAATTAGAACAGAGGAGTACTTC.

In this sample, this clone turned up many times. The chain uses TRBV4-3 and TRBJ1-2, with D tentatively TRBD1 (5 bases). Trimming took 0 bases from V and 6 from J, leaving 14 bases between them. In germline, CDR1 is LGHNA, CDR2 YSLEER. The CDR3 runs 15 residues. The CDR3 loop reads CASSQDNMQGDGYTF. CDR3 bases: TGCGCCAGCAGCCAAGATAATATGCAGGGAGATGGCTACACCTTC.

This clone has a handful of counts. Possible read error: a much larger clone is one base away. Distinct nucleotide sequences in the sample also encode this CDR3. The chain carries TRBV5-6 and TRBJ2-1; 9 nucleotides line up with TRBD2. The V gene's germline CDR1 is SGHDT and CDR2 YYEEEE. The CDR3 is 14 amino acids. CDR3 in DNA: TGTGCCAGCAGCTTGGTGACTAGCGGAGTCTTTTGGTTCTTT. Protein sequence: CASSLVTSGVFWFF.

This clone occurred many times. The chain has TRBV5-1 and TRBJ2-1, with a tentative D call TRBD1 (5 bases). The CDR3 spans 15 residues. Germline CDR1 and CDR2: SGHRS and YFSETQ. V was cut by 0 bases and J by 7 bases, with 14 bases left in between. CDR3 nucleotides: TGCGCCAGCAGCTTGGTCGTAGGGGCTTTAAATGAGCAGTTCTTC. Amino acid sequence: CASSLVVGALNEQFF.

The sample holds a few counts of this clone. With a much larger clone just one base away, this may be a read error. The chain employs TRBV5-1 and TRBJ2-1; no firm D call. CDR3 size: 12 residues. Trimming removed 5 bases at V and 7 bases at J, with 10 bases between. Germline CDR1 SGHRS, CDR2 YFSETQ. CDR3 coding DNA: TGCGCCAGCAGTTACGATTTTAATGAGCAGTTCTTC. It codes for CASSYDFNEQFF.

Many counts were recorded for this clone. V and J are TRBV6-2 or TRBV6-3 and TRBJ2-2, with D hard to call. Germline V gene data show CDR1 as MNHEY and CDR2 as SVGEGT. Deletions cut 6 bases from V and 6 bases from J, with 8 bases between. The CDR3 covers 12 residues. The CDR3 DNA reads TGTGCCAGCAGACCTAGAGCCGGGGAGCTGTTTTTT. Amino acid sequence: CASRPRAGELFF.

Comment on this clone: A much larger clonotype is one base distant, so this may be a read error. The DNA for the CDR3 is TGTGCCACCAGTGAGGACCCAGGGACCTATGGCTACACCTTC. Translating gives CATSEDPGTYGYTF. The V and J genes are TRBV10-3 and TRBJ1-2, with D perhaps TRBD1 (5 bases). Germline V gene sequence: CDR1 ENHRY, CDR2 SYGVKD. There are 14 residues in the CDR3.

This clone has a handful of counts. A much larger clone is a single base away; this may be a read error. The chain is built from TRBV6-2 or TRBV6-3 and TRBJ2-1; D could derive from TRBD1 or TRBD2 (5 bases each). The V end was cut by 2 bases, the J end by 6 bases, with 17 bases between. Germline V lookup: CDR1 MNHEY, CDR2 SVGEGT. This CDR3 has 16 residues. CDR3 in amino acids: CASSYVPGAGVNEQFF. In DNA, the CDR3 is TGTGCCAGCAGTTACGTCCCCGGGGCAGGAGTCAATGAGCAGTTCTTC.

This clone came up many times. The V and J genes are TRBV3-1 and TRBJ2-7; D gene ambiguous. This CDR3 has 12 amino acids. V was cut by 2 bases and J by 6 bases, with 8 bases left in between. Germline V gene lookup returns CDR1 LGHDT and CDR2 YNNKEL (reference sequence). CDR3: CASSQWSTEQYF. The CDR3 nucleotides are TGTGCCAGCAGCCAATGGAGCACCGAGCAGTACTTC.

In its sample, this clone was seen a few times. The genes are TRBV19 and TRBJ2-7; D call uncertain. Germline V gene lookup returns CDR1 LNHDA and CDR2 SQIVND (reference sequence). V gave up 5 bases and J gave up 6 bases, with 14 bases separating them. The CDR3 is 13 amino acids. The CDR3 coding sequence is TGTGCCAGTAGTGCCAGGCAGGCAGGCGAGCAGTACTTC. Translation gives CASSARQAGEQYF.

This clone was seen once. The chain is built from TRBV11-2 and TRBJ2-2; D is possibly TRBD2 (6 bases). Germline V gene data show CDR1 as SGHAT and CDR2 as FQNNGV. The CDR3 sequence is 15 residues long. The V and J ends lost 1 base and 5 bases respectively, with 11 bases between them. The CDR3 loop is CASSLGGLETGELFF. CDR3 nucleotides: TGTGCCAGCAGCTTAGGGGGACTTGAGACCGGGGAGCTGTTTTTT.

On this clone: One base away lies a much larger clone, so this may be a sequencing read error. The chain recombines TRBV5-1 with TRBJ2-5; the D gene could be TRBD1 or TRBD2 (5 bases each). From germline, CDR1 is SGHRS and CDR2 YFSETQ. Trimming pared 4 bases from V and 8 bases from J, leaving 21 bases between. The CDR3 contains 15 residues. In nucleotides, the CDR3 is TGCGCCAGCAGCCCCTTTGAGGGGTTGCTGGATACCCAGTACTTC. This translates into CASSPFEGLLDTQYF.